This T cell receptor beta chain is drawn from a study of blood T cell repertoires in COVID-19. The junction had 16 bases not matched to a gene; V was cut back by 5 bases and J by 7 bases. The germline V gene encodes CDR1 ENHRY and CDR2 SYGVKD. The CDR3 is 18 residues long. Sequencing used immunoSEQ multiplex PCR; TCRdb keeps in-frame clones, though not all of them. This table has about 270,000 clones, 89% appearing once. Sequencing was performed on PBMCs or T cells enriched from blood (not recorded which). J is TRBJ2-1 and V is TRBV10-3, with 11 bases identical to TRBD2. This TCR was recovered from a woman aged 55-69 years who had recovered from COVID-19. The CDR3 DNA is TGTGCCATCAGTACCTCCGGGACTAGCGGACCTTGGGGAAATGAGCAGTTCTTC. It is translated as CAISTSGTSGPWGNEQFF.